Below, 19 T cell receptor beta chains from the same sample are listed, as sequenced in a study of early T cells in non-severe SARS-CoV-2 infection. TCRdb re-called the 5' RACE reads with MiXCR, one entry per CDR3 protein. The sample records fewer than 80,000 distinct CDR3 sequences, 9% to 15% being singletons. Sequenced sample: whole blood. The receptor set was obtained from an adult who was a healthcare worker with PCR-confirmed SARS-CoV-2 infection or an uninfected control (not recorded which).

This clonotype came up a few times. The rearrangement uses TRBV24-1 and TRBJ2-1, with D possibly being TRBD2 (6 bases). Germline CDR1 is KGHDR and CDR2 is SFDVKD. Trimming shortened V by 4 bases and J by 7 bases, and 16 bases separated the two germline ends. The CDR3 contains 15 residues. The CDR3 here is CATSDGREWGNEQFF. The CDR3 bases are TGTGCCACCAGTGACGGACGGGAGTGGGGGAATGAGCAGTTCTTC.

This clonotype was observed at least ten times. The chain joins TRBV28 to TRBJ2-1; D gene unclear. This CDR3 comprises 12 residues. Germline V lookup: CDR1 MDHEN, CDR2 SYDVKM. Trimming took off 2 bases at V and 10 bases at J, with 9 bases between the two ends. The CDR3 coding sequence is TGTGCCAGCAGTTTAAACCTCCCCGAGCAGTTCTTC. Protein product: CASSLNLPEQFF. Looking up the rest from reference TRBV28 and TRBJ2-1 gives the full variable domain: DVKVTQSSRYLVKRTGEKVFLECVQDMDHENMFWYRQDPGLGLRLIYFSYDVKMKEKGDIPEGYSVSREKKERFSLILESASTNQTSMYLCASSLNLPEQFFGPGTRLTVL.

The V gene is TRBV29-1, the J gene TRBJ2-5; D not certain. From germline, CDR1 is SQVTM and CDR2 ANQGSEA. Trimming removed 5 bases from V and 0 bases from J, with 10 bases in between. The CDR3 has 13 amino acids. The CDR3 coding sequence is TGCAGCGTTTCGACGCTCGACCAAGAGACCCAGTACTTC. It translates to CSVSTLDQETQYF.

This clonotype was seen at least ten times. The chain combines TRBV12-3 or TRBV12-4 with TRBJ1-2; perhaps TRBD1 as D (5 bases). The CDR3 is 14 residues long. Trimming left V 4 bases short and J 4 bases short, with 13 bases between. The chain's CDR3 is CASSSGRKLYGYTF. Written as DNA, the CDR3 is TGTGCCAGCAGTTCGGGACGGAAACTCTATGGCTACACCTTC.

This clonotype came up many times. This chain connects TRBV2 to TRBJ2-1; 8 nucleotides align to TRBD1. Germline V gene data show CDR1 as SNHLY and CDR2 as FYNNEI. Trimming removed 4 bases from V and 6 bases from J; junction bases left unmatched: 8. The CDR3 spans 15 residues. The CDR3 protein is CASSVIGQGGNEQFF. As DNA, the CDR3 is TGTGCCAGCAGTGTAATCGGACAGGGCGGCAATGAGCAGTTCTTC. Variable domain in full (rest from reference TRBV2 and TRBJ2-1): EPEVTQTPSHQVTQMGQEVILRCVPISNHLYFYWYRQILGQKVEFLVSFYNNEISEKSEIFDDQFSVERPDGSNFTLKIRSTKLEDSAMYFCASSVIGQGGNEQFFGPGTRLTVL.

This clonotype was seen repeatedly, ten times or more. This chain connects TRBV5-6 to TRBJ2-2; weak D call: TRBD2 (6 bases). The V end was cut by 0 bases, the J end by 1 base, with 10 bases between. Germline V CDR1 and CDR2: SGHDT, YYEEEE. The CDR3 spans 16 residues. This chain's CDR3 is CASSLALRGNTGELFF. The CDR3, as DNA: TGTGCCAGCAGCTTGGCCTTGCGGGGGAACACCGGGGAGCTGTTTTTT.

This clonotype was seen only a few times. The chain links TRBV27 to TRBJ2-1, with TRBD1 as a possible D gene (6 bases). Germline assignment: CDR1 MNHEY and CDR2 SMNVEV (reference sequence). The CDR3 extends over 14 amino acids. V was trimmed by 4 bases and J by 4 bases, leaving 11 bases between them. Here the CDR3 reads CASSSGQRYNEQFF. The DNA for the CDR3 is TGTGCCAGCAGTTCTGGACAGCGATACAATGAGCAGTTCTTC.

A remark on this clonotype: The junction shows a germline mismatch at one end, possibly a read error. This sequence joins TRBV7-2 and TRBJ2-2, with D perhaps assigned TRBD1 or TRBD2 (5 bases each). The CDR3 covers 15 residues. Germline CDR1 is SGHTA and CDR2 is FQGNSA. For the CDR3, the DNA is TGTGCCAGCAGCTTAGAGGGGCTCCCCACCGGGGAGCTGATTTTT. Residues: CASSLEGLPTGELIF.

The chain uses TRBV7-2 and TRBJ2-1; 16 positions agree with TRBD2. V lost 3 bases and J lost 7; bases outside the gene matches: 3. The germline gives CDR1 SGHTA, CDR2 FQGNSA. This CDR3 is 16 amino acids long. CDR3 coding DNA: TGTGCCAGCAGCTTGGGGACTAGCGGGAGGGTAAATGAGCAGTTCTTC. Encoded protein: CASSLGTSGRVNEQFF. Full variable domain (missing parts from reference TRBV7-2 and TRBJ2-1): GAGVSQSPSNKVTEKGKDVELRCDPISGHTALYWYRQSLGQGLEFLIYFQGNSAPDKSGLPSDRFSAERTGGSVSTLTIQRTQQEDSAVYLCASSLGTSGRVNEQFFGPGTRLTVL.

This clonotype has ten or more counts. This rearrangement joins TRBV20-1 to TRBJ2-5, with a weak D call TRBD1 (7 bases). The V gene lost 0 bases and the J gene lost 4 bases, with 12 bases spanning the gap. The CDR3 runs to 14 residues. From germline, CDR1 is DFQATT and CDR2 SNEGSKA (reference sequence). The CDR3 loop reads CSARDSRGVETQYF. As DNA, the CDR3 is TGCAGTGCTAGAGATTCCAGGGGGGTAGAGACCCAGTACTTC.

In its sample, this clonotype was seen many times. The CDR3 DNA is TGTGCCAGCAGCCTCAGGGTCACTGAAGCTTTCTTT. Residues: CASSLRVTEAFF. This chain connects TRBV13 to TRBJ1-1, with a tentative D call TRBD1 (5 bases). CDR1 and CDR2 from the germline V gene are PRHDT and FYEKMQ (reference sequence). The ends were cut back, 5 bases at V and 4 bases at J, with 8 bases in the middle. The CDR3 extends over 12 amino acids.

By share, this clonotype ranks as medium-sized. The chain couples TRBV27 to TRBJ2-5; possible D gene TRBD2, 5 bases. CDR1 is MNHEY and CDR2 is SMNVEV in the germline V gene (reference sequence). This CDR3 spans 15 amino acids. Between the trimmed V and J ends, which lost 1 base and 5 bases, there was a span of 14 bases. The CDR3 protein is CASSLLAGPTETQYF. CDR3 nucleotide sequence: TGTGCCAGCAGTTTATTGGCGGGCCCGACGGAGACCCAGTACTTC.

The gene calls are TRBV5-1 and TRBJ2-1, with TRBD2 identical over 9 bases. From germline, CDR1 is SGHRS and CDR2 YFSETQ. The junction had 4 bases not matched to a gene; V was cut back by 4 bases and J by 2 bases. The CDR3 spans 15 residues. The CDR3 DNA sequence: TGCGCCAGCAGCCCCAAGCGGGGGGCCTACAATGAGCAGTTCTTC. It codes for CASSPKRGAYNEQFF.

J is TRBJ2-7 and V is TRBV5-4; either TRBD1 or TRBD2 may supply D (5 bases each). This CDR3 has 15 residues. Germline lookup yields CDR1 SGHNT and CDR2 YYREEE (reference sequence). Trimming left V 0 bases short and J 7 bases short, with 17 bases between. The chain's CDR3 is CASSLGRDPDKEQYF. The CDR3 nucleotides read TGTGCCAGCAGCTTGGGCCGGGACCCCGATAAGGAGCAGTACTTC. Variable domain in full (rest from reference TRBV5-4 and TRBJ2-7): ETGVTQSPTHLIKTRGQQVTLRCSSQSGHNTVSWYQQALGQGPQFIFQYYREEENGRGNFPPRFSGLQFPNYSSELNVNALELDDSALYLCASSLGRDPDKEQYFGPGTRLTVT.

The rearrangement joins TRBV30 to TRBJ1-2; D possibly corresponds to TRBD1 (5 bases). The V gene lost 5 bases and the J gene lost 8 bases, with 12 bases spanning the gap. CDR3 length: 11 amino acids. CDR1 is GTSNPN and CDR2 is SVGIG in the germline V gene (reference sequence). Here the CDR3 DNA reads TGTGCCTGGGCCCGCCGGGGGGGCTACACCTTC. Translating it yields CAWARRGGYTF.

V is TRBV30 and J is TRBJ1-1; unclear D gene. The CDR3 covers 13 residues. Looked up from germline, CDR1 is GTSNPN and CDR2 is SVGIG (reference sequence). V dropped 7 bases and J dropped 0 bases, with 12 bases sitting between them. DNA for the CDR3: TGTGCCTTGGGGAAGGGATTGAACACTGAAGCTTTCTTT. Protein: CALGKGLNTEAFF.

In its sample, this clonotype was seen many times. The rearrangement links TRBV7-9 to TRBJ2-1, with 7 nucleotides matching TRBD2. Losses at the gene ends were 2 bases for V and 0 bases for J; bases not matched to a gene: 10. This CDR3 is 18 amino acids long. Germline CDR1 is SEHNR and CDR2 is FQNEAQ (reference sequence). The CDR3 DNA sequence: TGTGCCAGCAGCTTACCCCGACTAGCTCTGAGCTCCTACAATGAGCAGTTCTTC. Its translation is CASSLPRLALSSYNEQFF. The whole variable domain, filled in from reference TRBV7-9 and TRBJ2-1, reads DTGVSQNPRHKITKRGQNVTFRCDPISEHNRLYWYRQTLGQGPEFLTYFQNEAQLEKSRLLSDRFSAERPKGSFSTLEIQRTEQGDSAMYLCASSLPRLALSSYNEQFFGPGTRLTVL.

This clonotype showed up many times. This rearrangement joins TRBV11-2 to TRBJ2-3; TRBD2 is a possible D gene (5 bases). V shed 5 bases and J shed 2 bases, with 14 bases lying between them. This CDR3 spans 15 amino acids. CDR1 is SGHAT, CDR2 FQNNGV, per germline. This chain's CDR3 is CASSPRVETTDTQYF. In DNA form, the CDR3 reads TGTGCCAGCAGCCCGAGGGTGGAAACCACAGATACGCAGTATTTT.

V usage is TRBV29-1 and J usage is TRBJ1-1; no clear D. Germline-derived CDR1 and CDR2 are SQVTM and ANQGSEA. The CDR3 consists of 10 residues. V lost 7 bases, J lost 5 bases, and 8 bases lay in between. CDR3 sequence: CSGVVTEAFF. CDR3 DNA: TGCAGCGGGGTCGTAACTGAAGCTTTCTTT.